This TCR beta chain was documented in a study of blood T cell repertoires in COVID-19 (dated by TCRdb to 2019 to 2021). Broadly, across the study: The collaborator samples originated in the United States, Italy and Spain and spanned the acute and convalescent phases of COVID-19. The material from the prospective study consisted of cDNA or gDNA derived from T cells, B-cell-depleted T cells, or PBMCs. Deeply sampled blood TCRbeta repertoires from subjects exposed to, actively infected with, or recovered from COVID-19 were included in the dataset. The repertoires were released in a freely available public database meant as a resource for research on the immune response to SARS-CoV-2. The samples were drawn from two sources: the first 160 participants of the ongoing ImmuneRACE study, and 1,200 or so subjects contributed by 6 global collaborators. The sample metadata nearly always contained a de-identified subject ID, COVID-19 status, age in years and sex. HLA class I and class II types, where available, came from metadata supplied by the sample provider rather than from assay-based typing.

TCRbeta CDR3 regions were amplified from genomic DNA using the immunoSEQ Assay, a bias-controlled multiplex PCR. From the authors' description of their analysis: The number of nucleated cells in each sample was estimated from the amplification of reference gene primers within the assay. Sequence reads were collapsed and filtered to measure the absolute abundance of every unique TCRbeta CDR3 rearrangement. For each sample, productive Simpson clonality was calculated by taking the square root of Simpson's diversity index across productive rearrangements. TCRdb re-hosts the immuneACCESS table, in-frame sequences only. Its copies lack some clones; in the studies checked, an unresolved V gene accounts for under half of them, and the cause for the rest is not known. V, J and clone size are those of that table, while D and trimming were read from the DNA. The sample table contains 300,000 or so clones; only one count was recorded for 80% to 95% of them. The ten largest clonotypes hold roughly 1.1% of the sample.

Enrolling through a virtual design, the prospective study's participants ranged in age from roughly 18 to 89 years and lived across roughly 24 United States geographic areas. In the prospective study, cohorts were assigned on the basis of participant-reported clinical history obtained from a screening survey and a study questionnaire. Recovered participants in ImmuneRACE Cohort 3 were defined by two consecutive negative NP/OP PCR tests, clearance by a healthcare professional, or resolution of symptoms. In the prospective study, whole blood, serum and a nasopharyngeal or oropharyngeal swab were collected from each participant by mobile phlebotomists. Over a 2-month period, participants in the prospective study had the option of providing additional blood draws and questionnaires. Before DNA extraction, blood samples from the prospective study were shipped at room temperature or frozen. At the junction V is shortened by 3 bases and J by 5 bases, with 7 bases in between. The CDR3, from cysteine to phenylalanine, totals 12 residues. The kept DNA is CDR3 alone, 36 bases in frame from the first base.

This clone occurred a few times. Its antigen is not yet known. The record has no base qualities; no much larger clone is one base away. The investigation overall reported the following: The quantity of clinical and demographic metadata differed by source and by participant and was supplied without curation.

The specimen sequenced was PBMCs or T cells enriched from blood (not recorded which). The source is a woman aged 25 to 39 who had recovered from COVID-19. The chain is assembled from TRBV12-3 or TRBV12-4 and TRBJ1-2, with the D segment identity uncertain. The CDR3 amino acid sequence is: CASSLGRYGYTF. The nucleotide sequence reads as follows: TGTGCCAGCAGTTTGGGCCGTTATGGCTACACCTTC.